The 9 T cell receptor beta chains below were found in one sample sequenced in a study of T cell responses to AZD1222 COVID-19 vaccine. Produced via immunoSEQ multiplex PCR; TCRdb's table is partial and in-frame only. The repertoire holds 130,000 or so clones, with 91% as singletons. The source was peripheral blood, collected 28 days after the second AZD1222 dose. The receptors come from an adult who received the AZD1222 COVID-19 vaccine.

The V and J genes are TRBV4-3 and TRBJ2-5, with TRBD2 identical over 15 bases. Trimming cost V 4 bases and J 3 bases; bases outside gene matches: 6. CDR1 is LGHNA and CDR2 is YSLEER in the germline V gene. The CDR3 loop spans 17 amino acids. The DNA for the CDR3 is TGCGCCAGCAGCCGGGGGACTAGCGGGAGGTGGGAAGAGACCCAGTACTTC. Its translation: CASSRGTSGRWEETQYF.

The J gene is TRBJ2-5, the V gene TRBV24-1, with D perhaps matching TRBD2 (5 bases). V lost 4 bases to trimming and J lost 1 base, with 9 bases between them. The CDR3 contains 14 residues. Germline V CDR1 and CDR2: KGHDR, SFDVKD. The CDR3 loop reads CATSDTGIQETQYF. CDR3 DNA sequence: TGTGCCACCAGTGACACCGGGATCCAAGAGACCCAGTACTTC.

This clone was detected a few times. This chain joins TRBV6-2 or TRBV6-3 and TRBJ1-1; TRBD1 matches 7 bases. The CDR3 loop spans 11 amino acids. The V gene's germline CDR1 is MNHEY and CDR2 SVGEGT. J lost 11 bases, V lost 6 bases, and 6 bases had no gene match. Written as DNA, the CDR3 is TGTGCCAGCAGCAGACAGGGCTGGGCTTTCTTT. This sequence encodes CASSRQGWAFF.

The CDR3 DNA reads as TGCGCCAGCAGCTTGGTGGGGGAAGGCACTGAAGCTTTCTTT. Translating gives CASSLVGEGTEAFF. The J gene is TRBJ1-1, the V gene TRBV5-1; possible D gene TRBD1, 5 bases. Germline CDR1 is SGHRS and CDR2 is YFSETQ. The CDR3 spans 14 residues. Between the trimmed V and J ends, which lost 0 bases and 4 bases, there was a span of 10 bases.

The gene calls are TRBV2 and TRBJ2-2; 9 bases fit TRBD1. The germline V gene encodes CDR1 SNHLY and CDR2 FYNNEI. Trimming removed 2 bases from V and 2 bases from J; junction bases left unmatched: 3. The CDR3 contains 16 residues. The CDR3 DNA is TGTGCCAGCAGTGAAAGGACAGGGGACAACACCGGGGAGCTGTTTTTT. It translates to CASSERTGDNTGELFF. The variable domain in full, completed from reference TRBV2 and TRBJ2-2, reads EPEVTQTPSHQVTQMGQEVILRCVPISNHLYFYWYRQILGQKVEFLVSFYNNEISEKSEIFDDQFSVERPDGSNFTLKIRSTKLEDSAMYFCASSERTGDNTGELFFGEGSRLTVL.

The sample holds one count of this clone. The rearrangement joins TRBV9 to TRBJ1-3; D gene ambiguous. The germline V gene has CDR1 SGDLS and CDR2 YYNGEE. V gave up 4 bases and J gave up 2 bases, with 10 bases separating them. CDR3 size: 14 residues. CDR3 sequence: CASSPVVPGNTIYF. CDR3 nucleotide sequence: TGTGCCAGCAGCCCGGTAGTCCCTGGAAACACCATATATTTT.

The rearrangement uses TRBV6-6 and TRBJ2-1, with 8 bases identical to TRBD2. The CDR3 totals 15 residues. With 4 bases clipped from V and 2 bases from J, the junction kept 4 bases outside the gene matches. The V gene's germline CDR1 is MNHNY and CDR2 SVGAGI (reference sequence). CDR3 sequence reads: CASSLGLAPYNEQFF. As DNA, the CDR3 is TGTGCCAGCAGTTTAGGACTAGCACCCTACAATGAGCAGTTCTTC.

This sequence joins TRBV19 and TRBJ1-5; 9 nucleotides align to TRBD1. From germline, CDR1 is LNHDA and CDR2 SQIVND (reference sequence). The CDR3 consists of 17 residues. J was trimmed by 5 bases and V by 6 bases; bases with no gene match: 14. The CDR3 spells CASSVNQQGARYQPQHF. The CDR3 bases are TGTGCCAGTAGCGTAAATCAACAGGGGGCGCGTTATCAGCCCCAGCATTTT.

The gene calls are TRBV27 and TRBJ2-1, with no clear D. V lost 10 bases and J lost 0, with 19 bases in between. This CDR3 comprises 16 residues. Germline V lookup: CDR1 MNHEY, CDR2 SMNVEV (reference sequence). CDR3 nucleotides: TGTGCCATCCCCGGCCGTAATGGATCCTCCTACAATGAGCAGTTCTTC. It translates to CAIPGRNGSSYNEQFF.